This is a list of T cell receptor beta chains from one sample in a study of CD8 T cells in ankylosing spondylitis. TCRdb independently ran MiXCR on the 5' RACE reads; one entry per CDR3 protein. The profile covers some 840,000 distinct CDR3 sequences, with 12% appearing a single time and less than 0.65% taken by the ten largest. Sequencing was carried out using blood, either unsorted or a sorted T cell fraction (not recorded which). Receptor source: a male donor with ankylosing spondylitis. Each CDR3 is given with its conserved first and last residue.

length,V,J,CDR3
14,TRBV30,TRBJ2-7,CAYNPRTGWNEQYF
18,TRBV7-8,TRBJ2-2,CASSLYGGGRPESGELFF
13,TRBV29-1,TRBJ2-3,CSVGGPLRDTQYF
14,TRBV7-2,TRBJ2-3,CASSLRAGVDTQYF
15,TRBV20-1,TRBJ1-5,CSARDPRGVNQPQHF
15,TRBV7-2,TRBJ2-1,CASRKLAGVGNEQFF
16,TRBV20-1,TRBJ2-1,CSALRTSGGGGYEQFF
14,TRBV3-1,TRBJ2-3,CASSQGQGEDTQYF
15,TRBV4-3,TRBJ2-7,CASSQESRPAYEQYF
15,TRBV15,TRBJ2-7,CATSRDVPSGNEQYF
15,TRBV9,TRBJ2-7,CASSWGTSGAYEQYF
13,TRBV20-1,TRBJ2-7,CSARLGRTYEQYF
13,TRBV29-1,TRBJ2-5,CSVQQGYQETQYF
14,TRBV6-4,TRBJ2-7,CASSDGTSGSEQYF
15,TRBV20-1,TRBJ1-1,CSAREVGRGGTEAFF
12,TRBV20-1,TRBJ2-7,CSAGQGLSEQYF
17,TRBV20-1,TRBJ2-2,CCDGYSREGKNTGELFF
15,TRBV7-3,TRBJ1-2,CASSVDRGLVYGYTF
14,TRBV6-5,TRBJ2-1,CASSYSMREGEQFF
13,TRBV29-1,TRBJ2-5,CSVRRDIQETQYF
15,TRBV5-1,TRBJ1-2,CASSLEARGSIGYTF
15,TRBV20-1,TRBJ1-4,CSARDLRGVREKLFF
12,TRBV12-3/TRBV12-4,TRBJ2-5,CASSSAPETQYF
12,TRBV6-5,TRBJ1-2,CASSALEVGYTF
15,TRBV7-8,TRBJ2-7,CASSTTRTGSYEQYF
10,TRBV29-1,TRBJ1-5,CSVGGQPQHF
16,TRBV12-3/TRBV12-4,TRBJ2-1,CASTAGPTPPYNEQFF
13,TRBV6-1,TRBJ2-7,CASKGRSSTVQYF
11,TRBV5-1,TRBJ2-7,CASSSGAEQYF
13,TRBV20-1,TRBJ2-5,CSARAAGVETQYF